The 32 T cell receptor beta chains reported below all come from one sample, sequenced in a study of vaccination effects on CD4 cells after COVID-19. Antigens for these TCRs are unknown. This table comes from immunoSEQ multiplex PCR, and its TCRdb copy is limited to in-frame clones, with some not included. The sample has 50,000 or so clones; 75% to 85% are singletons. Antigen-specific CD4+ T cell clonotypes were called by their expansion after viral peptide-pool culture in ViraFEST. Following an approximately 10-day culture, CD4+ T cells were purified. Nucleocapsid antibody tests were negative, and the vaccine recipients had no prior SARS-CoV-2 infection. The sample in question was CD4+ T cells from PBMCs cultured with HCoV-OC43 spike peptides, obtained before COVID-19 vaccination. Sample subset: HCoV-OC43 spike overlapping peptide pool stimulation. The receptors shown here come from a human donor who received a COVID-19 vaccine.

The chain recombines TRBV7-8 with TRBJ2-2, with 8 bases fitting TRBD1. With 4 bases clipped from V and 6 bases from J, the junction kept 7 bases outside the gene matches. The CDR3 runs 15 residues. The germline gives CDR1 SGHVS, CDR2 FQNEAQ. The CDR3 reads CASSSLDRESGELFF. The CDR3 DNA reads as TGTGCCAGCAGCTCCCTGGACAGGGAATCCGGGGAGCTGTTTTTT.

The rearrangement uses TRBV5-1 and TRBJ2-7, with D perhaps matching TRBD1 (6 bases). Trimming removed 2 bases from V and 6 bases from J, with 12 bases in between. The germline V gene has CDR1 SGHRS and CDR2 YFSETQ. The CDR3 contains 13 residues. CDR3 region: CASSLTGTREQYV. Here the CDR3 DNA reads TGCGCCAGCAGCTTAACAGGGACCCGCGAGCAGTACGTC.

The CDR3 loop reads CASRQGSDTQYF. Here the CDR3 DNA reads TGTGCCAGCAGACAGGGGTCAGATACGCAGTATTTT. The genes are TRBV2 and TRBJ2-3; 7 nucleotides match TRBD1. The CDR3 runs to 12 residues. V shed 6 bases, J shed 4 bases, and the junction held 1 base outside the gene matches. Germline V gene data show CDR1 as SNHLY and CDR2 as FYNNEI. Full variable domain (outside the CDR3, taken from reference TRBV2 and TRBJ2-3): EPEVTQTPSHQVTQMGQEVILRCVPISNHLYFYWYRQILGQKVEFLVSFYNNEISEKSEIFDDQFSVERPDGSNFTLKIRSTKLEDSAMYFCASRQGSDTQYFGPGTRLTVL.

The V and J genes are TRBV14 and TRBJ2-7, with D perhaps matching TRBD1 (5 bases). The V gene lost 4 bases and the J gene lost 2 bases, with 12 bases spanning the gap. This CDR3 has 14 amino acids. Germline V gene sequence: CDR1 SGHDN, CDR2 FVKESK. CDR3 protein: CASSPGAGAYEQYV. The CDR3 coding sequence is TGTGCCAGCAGCCCTGGGGCAGGAGCCTACGAGCAGTACGTC.

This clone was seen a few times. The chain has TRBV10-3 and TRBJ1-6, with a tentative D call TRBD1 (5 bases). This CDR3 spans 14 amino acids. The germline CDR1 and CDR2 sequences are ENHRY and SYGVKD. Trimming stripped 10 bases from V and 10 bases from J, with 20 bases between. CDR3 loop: CATARGNAVSPLHF. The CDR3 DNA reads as TGTGCCACCGCCCGGGGGAATGCAGTGTCACCCCTCCACTTT.

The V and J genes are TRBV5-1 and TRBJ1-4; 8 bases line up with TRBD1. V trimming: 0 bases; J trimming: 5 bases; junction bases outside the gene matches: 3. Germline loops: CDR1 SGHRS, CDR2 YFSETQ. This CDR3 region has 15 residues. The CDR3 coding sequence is TGCGCCAGCAGCTTGGGCGGACAGGGAAATGAAAAACTGTTTTTT. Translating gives CASSLGGQGNEKLFF.

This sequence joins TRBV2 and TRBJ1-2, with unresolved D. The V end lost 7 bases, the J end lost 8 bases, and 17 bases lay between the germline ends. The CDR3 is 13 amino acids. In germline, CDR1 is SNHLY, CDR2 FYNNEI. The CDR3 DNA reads TGTGCCAGCAATAGGCAGGCCCTGGAGGGCTACACCTTC. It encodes CASNRQALEGYTF.

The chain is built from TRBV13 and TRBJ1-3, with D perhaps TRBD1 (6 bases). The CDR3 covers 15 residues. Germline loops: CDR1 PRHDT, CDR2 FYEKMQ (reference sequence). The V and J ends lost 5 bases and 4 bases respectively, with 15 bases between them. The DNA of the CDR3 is TGTGCCAGCAGCCCAGACGGGACATTGGGAAACACCATATATTTT. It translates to CASSPDGTLGNTIYF.

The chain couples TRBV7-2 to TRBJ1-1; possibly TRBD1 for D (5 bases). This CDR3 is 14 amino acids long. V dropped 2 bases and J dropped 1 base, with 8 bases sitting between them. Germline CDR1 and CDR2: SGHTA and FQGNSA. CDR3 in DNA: TGTGCCAGCAGCTTACCAGGGCGGAACACTGAAGCTTTCTTT. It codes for CASSLPGRNTEAFF. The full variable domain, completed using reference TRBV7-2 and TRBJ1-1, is GAGVSQSPSNKVTEKGKDVELRCDPISGHTALYWYRQSLGQGLEFLIYFQGNSAPDKSGLPSDRFSAERTGGSVSTLTIQRTQQEDSAVYLCASSLPGRNTEAFFGQGTRLTVV.

The chain's CDR3 is CASSRSVGSYEQYV. CDR3 in DNA: TGCGCCAGCAGTCGTAGCGTTGGCTCCTACGAGCAGTACGTC. The genes are TRBV5-1 and TRBJ2-7; TRBD2 might be the D (5 bases). CDR3 length: 14 residues. Germline lookup yields CDR1 SGHRS and CDR2 YFSETQ. Between the trimmed V and J ends, which lost 5 bases and 0 bases, there was a span of 12 bases.

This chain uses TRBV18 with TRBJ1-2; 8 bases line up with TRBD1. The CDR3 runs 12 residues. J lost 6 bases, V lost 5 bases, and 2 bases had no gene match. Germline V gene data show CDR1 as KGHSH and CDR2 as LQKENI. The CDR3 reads CASSSDRDGYTF. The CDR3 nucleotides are TGTGCCAGCTCATCGGACAGGGATGGCTACACCTTC.

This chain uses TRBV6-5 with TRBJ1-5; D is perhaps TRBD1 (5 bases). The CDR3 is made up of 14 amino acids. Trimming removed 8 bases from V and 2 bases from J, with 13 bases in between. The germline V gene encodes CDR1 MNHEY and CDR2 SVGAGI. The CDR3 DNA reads TGTGCCAGCGCAACCGGGACGGGCAATCAGCCCCAGCATTTT. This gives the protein CASATGTGNQPQHF.

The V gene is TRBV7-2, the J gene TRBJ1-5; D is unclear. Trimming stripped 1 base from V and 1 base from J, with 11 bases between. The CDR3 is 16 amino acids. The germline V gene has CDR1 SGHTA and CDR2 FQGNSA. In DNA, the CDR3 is TGTGCCAGCAGCTTAGAGGTCGGACGCAGCAATCAGCCCCAGCATTTT. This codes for CASSLEVGRSNQPQHF.

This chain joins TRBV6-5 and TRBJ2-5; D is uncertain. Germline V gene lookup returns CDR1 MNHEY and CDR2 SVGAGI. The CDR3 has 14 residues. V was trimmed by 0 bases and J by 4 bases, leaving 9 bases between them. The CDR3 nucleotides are TGTGCCAGCAGTTACTCCGCCCCGAGAGAGACCCAGTACTTC. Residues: CASSYSAPRETQYF.

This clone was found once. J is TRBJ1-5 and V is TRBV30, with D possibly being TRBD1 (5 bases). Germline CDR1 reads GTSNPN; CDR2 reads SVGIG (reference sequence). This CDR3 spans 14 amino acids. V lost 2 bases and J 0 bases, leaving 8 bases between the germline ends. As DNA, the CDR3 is TGTGCCTGGAGTTTAGGGGTTAGCAATCAGCCCCAGCATTTT. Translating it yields CAWSLGVSNQPQHF. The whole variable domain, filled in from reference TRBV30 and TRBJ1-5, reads SQTIHQWPATLVQPVGSPLSLECTVEGTSNPNLYWYRQAAGRGLQLLFYSVGIGQISSEVPQNLSASRPQDRQFILSSKKLLLSDSGFYLCAWSLGVSNQPQHFGDGTRLSIL.

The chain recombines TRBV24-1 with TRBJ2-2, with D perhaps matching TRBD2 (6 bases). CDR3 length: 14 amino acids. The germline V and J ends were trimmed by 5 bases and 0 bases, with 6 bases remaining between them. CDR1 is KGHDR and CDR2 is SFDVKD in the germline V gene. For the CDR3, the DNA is TGTGCCACCAGTGGGGGGGCGAACACCGGGGAGCTGTTTTTT. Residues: CATSGGANTGELFF.

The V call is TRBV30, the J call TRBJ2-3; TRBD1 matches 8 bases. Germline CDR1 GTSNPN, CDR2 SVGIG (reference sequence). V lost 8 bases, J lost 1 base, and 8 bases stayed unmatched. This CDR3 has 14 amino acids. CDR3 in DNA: TGTGCCGCGTCCAGGGGGCTCCGCACAGATACGCAGTATTTT. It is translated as CAASRGLRTDTQYF.

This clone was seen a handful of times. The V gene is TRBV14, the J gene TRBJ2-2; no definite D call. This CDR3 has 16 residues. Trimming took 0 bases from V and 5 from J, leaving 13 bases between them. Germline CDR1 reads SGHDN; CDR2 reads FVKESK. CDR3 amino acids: CASSQEGYLPTGELFF. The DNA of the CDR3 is TGTGCCAGCAGCCAAGAAGGATATTTGCCGACCGGGGAGCTGTTTTTT.

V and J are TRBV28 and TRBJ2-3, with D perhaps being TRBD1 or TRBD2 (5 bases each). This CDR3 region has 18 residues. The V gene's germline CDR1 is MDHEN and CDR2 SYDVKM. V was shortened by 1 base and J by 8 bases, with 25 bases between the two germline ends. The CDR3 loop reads CASSLFTYGADLGGTQYF. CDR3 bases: TGTGCCAGCAGTTTATTCACTTACGGGGCTGATTTAGGTGGTACGCAGTATTTT.

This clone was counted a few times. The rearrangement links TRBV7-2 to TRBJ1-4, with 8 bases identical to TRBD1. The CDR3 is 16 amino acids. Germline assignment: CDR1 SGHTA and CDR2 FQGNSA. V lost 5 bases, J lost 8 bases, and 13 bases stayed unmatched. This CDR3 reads CASSDALQGAIEKLFF. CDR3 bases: TGTGCCAGCAGCGATGCGCTCCAGGGGGCGATAGAAAAACTGTTTTTT.

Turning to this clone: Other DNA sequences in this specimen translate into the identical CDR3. CDR3 DNA: TGCGCCAGCAGCTTGGGGGGGAACTATGGCTACACCTTC. It yields the protein CASSLGGNYGYTF. This chain uses TRBV5-1 with TRBJ1-2; maybe TRBD1 (5 bases). This CDR3 is built from 13 residues. Germline lookup yields CDR1 SGHRS and CDR2 YFSETQ. The V end lost 0 bases, the J end lost 2 bases, and 5 bases lay between the germline ends.

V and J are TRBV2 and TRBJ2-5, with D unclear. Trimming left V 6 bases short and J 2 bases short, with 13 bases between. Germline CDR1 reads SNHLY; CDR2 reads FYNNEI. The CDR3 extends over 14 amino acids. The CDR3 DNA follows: TGTGCCAGCAGGCTGACTGGTCTTCAAGAGACCCAGTACTTC. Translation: CASRLTGLQETQYF.

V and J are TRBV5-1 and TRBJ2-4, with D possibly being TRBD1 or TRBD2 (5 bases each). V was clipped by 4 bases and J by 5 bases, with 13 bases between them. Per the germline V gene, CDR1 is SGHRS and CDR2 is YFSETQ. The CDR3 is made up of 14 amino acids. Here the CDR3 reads CASSVGTLENIQYF. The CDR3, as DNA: TGCGCCAGCAGCGTTGGGACCCTAGAAAACATTCAGTACTTC.

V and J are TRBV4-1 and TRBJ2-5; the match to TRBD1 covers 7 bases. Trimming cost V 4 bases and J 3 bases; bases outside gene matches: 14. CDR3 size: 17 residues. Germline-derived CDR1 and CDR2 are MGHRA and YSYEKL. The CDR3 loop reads CASSPGQVPVLKETQYF. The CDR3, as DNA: TGCGCCAGCAGCCCCGGACAGGTTCCGGTTCTAAAAGAGACCCAGTACTTC.

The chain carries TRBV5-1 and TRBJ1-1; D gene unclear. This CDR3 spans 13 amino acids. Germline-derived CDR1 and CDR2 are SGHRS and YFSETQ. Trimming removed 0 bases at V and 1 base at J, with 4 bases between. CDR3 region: CASSLDPNTEAFF. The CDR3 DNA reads TGCGCCAGCAGCTTGGACCCGAACACTGAAGCTTTCTTT.

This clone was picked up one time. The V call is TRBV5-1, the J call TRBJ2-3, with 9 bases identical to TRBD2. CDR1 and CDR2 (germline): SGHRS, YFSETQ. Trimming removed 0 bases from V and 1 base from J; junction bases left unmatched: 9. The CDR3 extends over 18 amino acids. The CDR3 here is CASSLGLAGSPGTDTQYF. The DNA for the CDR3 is TGCGCCAGCAGCTTGGGGCTAGCGGGGAGCCCTGGCACAGATACGCAGTATTTT.

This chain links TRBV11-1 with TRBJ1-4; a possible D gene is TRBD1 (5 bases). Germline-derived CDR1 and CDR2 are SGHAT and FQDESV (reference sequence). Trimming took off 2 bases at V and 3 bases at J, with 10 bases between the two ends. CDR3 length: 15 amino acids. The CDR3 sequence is CASSLMGQANEKLFF. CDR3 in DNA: TGTGCCAGCAGCTTAATGGGGCAAGCTAATGAAAAACTGTTTTTT. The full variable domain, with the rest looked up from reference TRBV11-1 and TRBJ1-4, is EAEVAQSPRYKITEKSQAVAFWCDPISGHATLYWYRQILGQGPELLVQFQDESVVDDSQLPKDRFSAERLKGVDSTLKIQPAELGDSAMYLCASSLMGQANEKLFFGSGTQLSVL.

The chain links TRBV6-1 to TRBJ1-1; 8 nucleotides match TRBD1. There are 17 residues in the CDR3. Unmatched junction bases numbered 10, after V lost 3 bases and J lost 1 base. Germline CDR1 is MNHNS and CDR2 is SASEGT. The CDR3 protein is CASSDPGQGKTNTEAFF. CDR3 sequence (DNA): TGTGCCAGCAGTGACCCAGGACAGGGAAAAACGAACACTGAAGCTTTCTTT.

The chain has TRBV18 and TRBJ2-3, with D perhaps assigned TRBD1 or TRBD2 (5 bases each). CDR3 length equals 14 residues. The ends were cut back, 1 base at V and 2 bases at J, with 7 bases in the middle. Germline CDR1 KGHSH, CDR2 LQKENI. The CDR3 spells CASSPRGTTDTQYF. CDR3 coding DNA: TGTGCCAGCTCACCACGGGGGACCACAGATACGCAGTATTTT. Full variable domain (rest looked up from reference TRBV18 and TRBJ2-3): NAGVMQNPRHLVRRRGQEARLRCSPMKGHSHVYWYRQLPEEGLKFMVYLQKENIIDESGMPKERFSAEFPKEGPSILRIQQVVRGDSAAYFCASSPRGTTDTQYFGPGTRLTVL.

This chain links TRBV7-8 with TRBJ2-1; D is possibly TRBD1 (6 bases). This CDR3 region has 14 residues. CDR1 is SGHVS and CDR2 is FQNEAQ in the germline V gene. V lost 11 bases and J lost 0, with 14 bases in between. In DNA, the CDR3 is TGTGCCGGCTCCAGGGGTCACTCCTACAATGAGCAGTTCTTC. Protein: CAGSRGHSYNEQFF.

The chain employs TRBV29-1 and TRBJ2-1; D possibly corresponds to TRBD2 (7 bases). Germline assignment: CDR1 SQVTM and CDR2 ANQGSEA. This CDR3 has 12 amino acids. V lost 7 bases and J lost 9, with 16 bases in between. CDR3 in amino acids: CSALWGGGEQFF. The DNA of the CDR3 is TGCAGCGCCCTGTGGGGGGGCGGTGAGCAGTTCTTC.

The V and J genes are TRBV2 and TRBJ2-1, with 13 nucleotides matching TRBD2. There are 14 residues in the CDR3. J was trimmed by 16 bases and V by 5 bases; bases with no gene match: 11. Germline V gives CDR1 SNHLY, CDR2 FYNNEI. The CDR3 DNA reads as TGTGCCAGCAGTTCCGGTACTAGCGGGGGGGCTTCCTTCTTC. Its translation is CASSSGTSGGASFF.